A selection of T cell receptor beta chains follows, all from one sample in a study of blood T cell repertoires in COVID-19. Assay: immunoSEQ multiplex PCR; the TCRdb copy retains only in-frame clones and omits some. Among about 67,000 clones listed, roughly 73% were seen once. Sequencing was performed on peripheral blood. All receptors derive from a woman in her sixties or seventies with acute or convalescent COVID-19. Both conserved end residues are part of each CDR3. The order of the fields is V gene, J gene, clone size, D gene, CDR3 protein, CDR3 DNA. The D gene is left open where the match is weak. Expanded clones get a size class; other rows say once, few or many, or leave the size out.

v_gene: TRBV4-3; j_gene: TRBJ2-7; abundance: .; d_gene: .; CDR3aa: CASSQDWESSSYEQYF; CDR3nt: TGCGCCAGCAGCCAAGATTGGGAGTCGAGCTCCTACGAGCAGTACTTC
v_gene: TRBV5-4; j_gene: TRBJ2-5; abundance: .; d_gene: TRBD2; CDR3aa: CASSGQNDAGRGETQYF; CDR3nt: TGTGCCAGCAGCGGCCAAAATGATGCGGGGCGGGGGGAGACCCAGTACTTC
v_gene: TRBV29-1; j_gene: TRBJ1-1; abundance: few; d_gene: .; CDR3aa: CSVLRGGVNTEAFF; CDR3nt: TGCAGCGTTTTAAGGGGGGGCGTGAACACTGAAGCTTTCTTT
v_gene: TRBV5-4; j_gene: TRBJ1-2; abundance: .; d_gene: .; CDR3aa: CASSLGGLANYGYTF; CDR3nt: TGTGCCAGCAGCTTGGGAGGGTTAGCTAACTATGGCTACACCTTC
v_gene: TRBV11-2; j_gene: TRBJ1-1; abundance: .; d_gene: .; CDR3aa: CASSAHHRVGFF; CDR3nt: TGTGCCAGCAGCGCCCACCACAGGGTGGGTTTCTTT
v_gene: TRBV4-1; j_gene: TRBJ2-7; abundance: once; d_gene: TRBD2; CDR3aa: CASSQEGGGANEQYF; CDR3nt: TGCGCCAGCAGCCAAGAGGGCGGGGGGGCAAACGAGCAGTACTTC
v_gene: TRBV7-6; j_gene: TRBJ2-7; abundance: few; d_gene: .; CDR3aa: CASSLSGTLYEQYF; CDR3nt: TGTGCCAGCAGCTTAAGTGGGACACTTTACGAGCAGTACTTC
v_gene: TRBV10-3; j_gene: TRBJ1-1; abundance: .; d_gene: .; CDR3aa: CAITQAGDTEAFF; CDR3nt: TGTGCCATCACGCAAGCGGGGGACACTGAAGCTTTCTTT
v_gene: TRBV4-2; j_gene: TRBJ1-6; abundance: .; d_gene: .; CDR3aa: CASSQDGRGVNSPLHF; CDR3nt: TGTGCCAGCAGCCAAGATGGCAGGGGAGTCAATTCACCCCTCCACTTT
v_gene: TRBV9; j_gene: TRBJ2-7; abundance: .; d_gene: .; CDR3aa: CASSGGGAYEQYF; CDR3nt: TGTGCCAGCTCCGGAGGGGGCGCCTACGAGCAGTACTTC
v_gene: TRBV9; j_gene: TRBJ1-3; abundance: once; d_gene: .; CDR3aa: CASSVVDSTIYF; CDR3nt: TGTGCCAGCAGCGTAGTTGATAGCACCATATATTTT
v_gene: TRBV5-1; j_gene: TRBJ2-7; abundance: many; d_gene: TRBD1; CDR3aa: CASSSWTGNYEQYF; CDR3nt: TGCGCCAGCAGCTCCTGGACAGGTAACTACGAGCAGTACTTC
v_gene: TRBV29-1; j_gene: TRBJ1-1; abundance: .; d_gene: .; CDR3aa: CSVARRAGPNTEAFF; CDR3nt: TGCAGCGTCGCCCGGAGGGCAGGGCCGAACACTGAAGCTTTCTTT
v_gene: TRBV3-1/TRBV3-2; j_gene: TRBJ1-5; abundance: once; d_gene: .; CDR3aa: CASSSQRGQPQHF; CDR3nt: TGTGCCAGCAGCAGTCAGCGTGGTCAGCCCCAGCATTTT
v_gene: TRBV4-1; j_gene: TRBJ1-6; abundance: .; d_gene: TRBD1; CDR3aa: CASSQGSGQGNSPLHF; CDR3nt: TGCGCCAGCAGCCAAGGGTCGGGACAGGGGAATTCACCCCTCCACTTT
v_gene: TRBV13; j_gene: TRBJ2-7; abundance: .; d_gene: TRBD2; CDR3aa: CASSSILAGTSRYEQYF; CDR3nt: TGTGCCAGCAGCAGTATACTCGCCGGGACTAGTCGGTACGAGCAGTACTTC
v_gene: TRBV3-1/TRBV3-2; j_gene: TRBJ2-1; abundance: .; d_gene: .; CDR3aa: CASRRGNEQFF; CDR3nt: TGTGCCAGCAGGCGAGGCAATGAGCAGTTCTTC
v_gene: TRBV28; j_gene: TRBJ2-5; abundance: .; d_gene: TRBD1; CDR3aa: CASNRDRGETQYF; CDR3nt: TGTGCCAGCAACCGGGACAGGGGTGAGACCCAGTACTTC
v_gene: TRBV11-2; j_gene: TRBJ1-2; abundance: .; d_gene: .; CDR3aa: CASSPSQTGTWGYTF; CDR3nt: TGTGCCAGCAGCCCATCCCAAACAGGGACCTGGGGCTACACCTTC
v_gene: TRBV2; j_gene: TRBJ1-1; abundance: .; d_gene: TRBD1; CDR3aa: CASAVDRGAVNTEAFF; CDR3nt: TGTGCCAGCGCAGTGGACAGGGGTGCGGTGAACACTGAAGCTTTCTTT
v_gene: TRBV19; j_gene: TRBJ1-2; abundance: .; d_gene: .; CDR3aa: CASSLGQGYTF; CDR3nt: TGTGCCAGTAGTCTCGGACAGGGCTACACCTTC
v_gene: TRBV4-3; j_gene: TRBJ1-2; abundance: .; d_gene: .; CDR3aa: CASSQEAGYYGYTF; CDR3nt: TGCGCCAGCAGCCAAGAGGCAGGATACTATGGCTACACCTTC
v_gene: TRBV7-9; j_gene: TRBJ1-5; abundance: .; d_gene: TRBD1; CDR3aa: CASSPGQGDSNQPQHF; CDR3nt: TGTGCCAGCAGCCCCGGACAGGGCGATAGCAATCAGCCCCAGCATTTT
v_gene: TRBV7-6; j_gene: TRBJ2-7; abundance: few; d_gene: TRBD1; CDR3aa: CASRQGTGDSYEQYF; CDR3nt: TGTGCCAGCAGACAAGGGACAGGGGACTCCTACGAGCAGTACTTC
v_gene: TRBV14; j_gene: TRBJ1-5; abundance: .; d_gene: TRBD1; CDR3aa: CASPIPGQGPYSNQPQHF; CDR3nt: TGTGCCAGCCCAATTCCGGGACAGGGCCCCTATAGCAATCAGCCCCAGCATTTT
v_gene: TRBV6-5; j_gene: TRBJ1-2; abundance: .; d_gene: .; CDR3aa: CASSYSGQGAFYGYTF; CDR3nt: TGTGCCAGCAGTTACTCTGGGCAGGGCGCCTTCTATGGCTACACCTTC
v_gene: TRBV18; j_gene: TRBJ1-5; abundance: .; d_gene: TRBD1; CDR3aa: CASSRSDRGGNQPQHF; CDR3nt: TGTGCCAGCTCACGTTCCGACAGGGGAGGCAATCAGCCCCAGCATTTT
v_gene: TRBV15; j_gene: TRBJ1-5; abundance: .; d_gene: .; CDR3aa: CATSSSVHSNQPQHF; CDR3nt: TGTGCCACCAGCAGCTCAGTCCATAGCAATCAGCCCCAGCATTTT
v_gene: TRBV19; j_gene: TRBJ1-3; abundance: .; d_gene: .; CDR3aa: CASSIRGPSGNTIYF; CDR3nt: TGTGCCAGTAGTATCCGAGGGCCCTCTGGAAACACCATATATTTT
v_gene: TRBV6-2/TRBV6-3; j_gene: TRBJ2-7; abundance: few; d_gene: TRBD1; CDR3aa: CASSTGTGGYEQYF; CDR3nt: TGTGCCAGCAGCACCGGGACAGGGGGTTACGAGCAGTACTTC
v_gene: TRBV18; j_gene: TRBJ1-4; abundance: .; d_gene: .; CDR3aa: CASSRGGPDSGEKLFF; CDR3nt: TGTGCCAGCTCAAGAGGGGGACCGGACAGTGGTGAAAAACTGTTTTTT
v_gene: TRBV5-1; j_gene: TRBJ2-3; abundance: .; d_gene: TRBD2; CDR3aa: CASSFSGGEADTQYF; CDR3nt: TGCGCCAGCAGCTTTAGCGGGGGGGAGGCAGATACGCAGTATTTT
v_gene: TRBV6-5; j_gene: TRBJ1-1; abundance: .; d_gene: .; CDR3aa: CATRPRGTEAFF; CDR3nt: TGTGCCACCCGTCCTCGGGGCACTGAAGCTTTCTTT
v_gene: TRBV18; j_gene: TRBJ2-7; abundance: .; d_gene: .; CDR3aa: CASSPGRNFYEQYF; CDR3nt: TGTGCCAGCTCACCAGGGAGGAATTTCTACGAGCAGTACTTC